Sequencing of this T cell receptor beta chain was carried out in a study of blood T cell repertoires in COVID-19. In the authors' methods: Amplified reference gene primers provided the basis for estimating nucleated cell counts. The assay was immunoSEQ multiplex PCR, and TCRdb's table has in-frame clones only and misses some. V and J calls and clone size come straight from that table; D and trimming were deduced from the DNA. The sample shows about 150,000 clones, 88% of them seen only once. V trimming: 7 bases; J trimming: 1 base; junction bases outside the gene matches: 9. The CDR3 runs 16 residues. Germline V lookup: CDR1 MGHRA, CDR2 YSYEKL.

V and J are TRBV4-1 and TRBJ2-2; 7 nucleotides agree with TRBD1. Input material: peripheral blood. The TCR comes from a human donor with COVID-19, enrolled during active disease. The donor label of this sample is uncertain. CDR3 region: CASTRGNLENTGELFF. The DNA for the CDR3 is TGCGCCAGCACCAGGGGGAACCTGGAGAACACCGGGGAGCTGTTTTTT.